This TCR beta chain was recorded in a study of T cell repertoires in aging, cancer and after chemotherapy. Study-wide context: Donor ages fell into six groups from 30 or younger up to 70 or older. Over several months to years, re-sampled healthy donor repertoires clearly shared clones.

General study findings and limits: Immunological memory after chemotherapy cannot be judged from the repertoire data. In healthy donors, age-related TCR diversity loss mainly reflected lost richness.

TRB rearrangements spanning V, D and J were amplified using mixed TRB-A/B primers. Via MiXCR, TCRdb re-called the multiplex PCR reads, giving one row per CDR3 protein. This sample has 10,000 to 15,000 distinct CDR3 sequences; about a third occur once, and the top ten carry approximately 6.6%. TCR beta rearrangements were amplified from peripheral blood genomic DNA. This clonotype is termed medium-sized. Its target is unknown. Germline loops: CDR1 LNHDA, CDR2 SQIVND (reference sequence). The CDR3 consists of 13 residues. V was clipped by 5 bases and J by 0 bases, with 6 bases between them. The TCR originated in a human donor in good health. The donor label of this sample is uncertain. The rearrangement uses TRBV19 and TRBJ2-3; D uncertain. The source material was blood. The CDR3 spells CASSYSSTDTQYF. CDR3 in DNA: TGTGCCAGTAGTTACTCCAGCACAGATACGCAGTATTTT. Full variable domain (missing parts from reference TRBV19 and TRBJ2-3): DGGITQSPKYLFRKEGQNVTLSCEQNLNHDAMYWYRQDPGQGLRLIYYSQIVNDFQKGDIAEGYSVSREKKESFPLTVTSAQKNPTAFYLCASSYSSTDTQYFGPGTRLTVL.